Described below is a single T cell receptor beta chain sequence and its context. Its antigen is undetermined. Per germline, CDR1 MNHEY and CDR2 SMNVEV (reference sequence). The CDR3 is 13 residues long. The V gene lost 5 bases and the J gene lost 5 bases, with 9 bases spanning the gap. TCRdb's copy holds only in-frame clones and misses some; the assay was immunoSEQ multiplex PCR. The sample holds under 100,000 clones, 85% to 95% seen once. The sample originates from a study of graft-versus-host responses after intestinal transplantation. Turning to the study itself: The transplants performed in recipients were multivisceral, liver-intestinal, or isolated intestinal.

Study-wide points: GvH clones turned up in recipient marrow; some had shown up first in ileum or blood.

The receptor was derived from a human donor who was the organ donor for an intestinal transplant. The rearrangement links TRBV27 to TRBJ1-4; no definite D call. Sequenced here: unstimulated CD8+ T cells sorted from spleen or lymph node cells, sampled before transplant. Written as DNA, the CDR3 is TGTGCCAGCAGTGGGCAGGCGAATGAAAAACTGTTTTTT. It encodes CASSGQANEKLFF.